These T cell receptor beta chains were read from a single sample in a study of T cells after yellow fever vaccination. A single record per CDR3 protein comes from TCRdb applying MiXCR to the 5' RACE reads. The table has over 300,000 distinct CDR3 sequences, roughly 3.5% seen once; the top ten hold 23%. The sequencing used PBMCs, collected on the day of the yellow fever booster vaccination. The receptors originated from a man between 18 and 35 years old who received the YFV17D yellow fever vaccine. Both conserved end residues are part of each CDR3. D genes are given only for firm matches. For some rows the clone size is stated as once, few or many, or as a class when expanded; others skip it.

clone size	V gene	J gene	D gene	CDR3 protein	CDR3 DNA
many	TRBV5-1	TRBJ1-3	-	CASSLTANSGNTIYF	TGCGCCAGCAGCTTGACGGCAAACTCTGGAAACACCATATATTTT
many	TRBV15	TRBJ1-1	-	CASRARGMNTEAFF	TGTGCCTCCAGAGCGCGGGGTATGAACACTGAAGCTTTCTTT
-	TRBV12-3/TRBV12-4	TRBJ1-2	TRBD1	CASSFSGGDGYTF	TGTGCCAGCAGTTTCTCAGGGGGCGATGGCTACACCTTC
few	TRBV5-6	TRBJ2-3	TRBD1	CASSPRDRALFTDTQYF	TGTGCCAGCAGCCCCCGGGACAGGGCGCTTTTCACAGATACGCAGTATTTT
-	TRBV6-5	TRBJ2-7	TRBD2	CASSYSASGDYEQYF	TGTGCCAGCAGTTACTCGGCTAGCGGCGACTACGAGCAGTACTTC
few	TRBV7-2	TRBJ2-7	TRBD2	CASSLVTSGVISYEQYF	TGTGCCAGCAGCTTAGTAACTAGCGGGGTGATCTCCTACGAGCAGTACTTC
few	TRBV12-3/TRBV12-4	TRBJ2-7	-	CASGGETRYEQYF	TGTGCCAGCGGCGGTGAGACACGGTACGAGCAGTACTTC
-	TRBV21-1	TRBJ2-1	-	CASSKPRGQLGEQFF	TGTGCCAGCAGCAAACCTAGGGGGCAACTTGGTGAGCAGTTCTTC
-	TRBV4-3	TRBJ1-4	-	CASSPVLRTDNEKLFF	TGCGCCAGCAGCCCCGTGTTGAGGACCGATAATGAAAAACTGTTTTTT
many	TRBV27	TRBJ2-3	-	CASSPLPGGGSDTQYF	TGTGCCAGCAGTCCCCTCCCGGGGGGCGGATCAGATACGCAGTATTTT
many	TRBV27	TRBJ2-5	TRBD2	CASSFVASGGPWYETQYF	TGTGCCAGCAGTTTCGTGGCTAGCGGGGGCCCCTGGTACGAGACCCAGTACTTC
many	TRBV4-3	TRBJ2-5	-	CASSQGRTVETQYF	TGCGCCAGCAGCCAGGGACGGACCGTAGAGACCCAGTACTTC
-	TRBV11-2	TRBJ2-3	-	CASSLGGSQGDTQYF	TGTGCCAGCAGCTTAGGGGGTAGCCAGGGGGATACGCAGTATTTT
many	TRBV5-1	TRBJ2-5	TRBD1	CASSPGTEEYF	TGCGCCAGCAGCCCCGGGACAGAGGAGTACTTC
many	TRBV24-1	TRBJ1-2	-	CATSDRTVYGYTF	TGTGCCACCAGTGATCGGACAGTATATGGCTACACCTTC
many	TRBV18	TRBJ1-2	-	CASSQEGVYGYTF	TGTGCCAGCTCACAGGAAGGGGTCTATGGCTACACCTTC
many	TRBV7-9	TRBJ1-2	-	CASSLTGVGYTF	TGTGCCAGCAGCTTAACGGGGGTCGGCTACACCTTC
many	TRBV25-1	TRBJ2-7	-	CARGNRDSYEQYF	TGTGCCCGCGGAAACAGGGATTCCTACGAGCAGTACTTC
few	TRBV28	TRBJ1-2	-	CASSSPPGNYGYTF	TGTGCCAGCAGTTCCCCCCCAGGGAACTATGGCTACACCTTC
-	TRBV4-3	TRBJ1-1	TRBD1	CASSQATGGNTEAFF	TGCGCCAGCAGCCAAGCGACAGGGGGTAACACTGAAGCTTTCTTT
many	TRBV5-1	TRBJ2-3	TRBD1	CASSPIQGADTQYF	TGCGCCAGCAGCCCCATTCAGGGGGCAGATACGCAGTATTTT
many	TRBV12-3/TRBV12-4	TRBJ1-2	-	CASSFSSYGYTF	TGTGCCAGCAGCTTTTCCAGCTATGGCTACACCTTC
-	TRBV12-3/TRBV12-4	TRBJ2-7	-	CASSPHRFYEQYF	TGTGCCAGCAGTCCCCACAGGTTCTACGAGCAGTACTTC
many	TRBV9	TRBJ2-1	TRBD2	CASSSQRGGPYNEQFF	TGTGCCAGCAGCTCTCAGCGGGGGGGCCCCTACAATGAGCAGTTCTTC
-	TRBV7-9	TRBJ2-3	-	CASRDSQRAQSTDTQYF	TGTGCCAGCAGGGACTCCCAGCGGGCCCAAAGCACAGATACGCAGTATTTT
many	TRBV14	TRBJ2-3	-	CASSQDVQGDTQYF	TGTGCCAGCAGCCAAGACGTACAGGGAGATACGCAGTATTTT
few	TRBV6-5	TRBJ1-6	-	CASSYREDSYNSPLHF	TGTGCCAGCAGTTACCGGGAGGACTCCTATAATTCACCCCTCCACTTT
-	TRBV7-6	TRBJ1-5	-	CASSLLPSLGSNQPQHF	TGTGCCAGCAGCTTATTGCCCTCCTTGGGGAGCAATCAGCCCCAGCATTTT
few	TRBV28	TRBJ1-5	-	CASSLMAGSNQPQHF	TGTGCCAGCAGTTTAATGGCAGGGAGCAATCAGCCCCAGCATTTT
many	TRBV7-2	TRBJ2-3	-	CASSLRRADTQYF	TGTGCCAGCAGCTTACGACGGGCAGATACGCAGTATTTT
-	TRBV6-4	TRBJ2-1	TRBD2	CASSAMALAGGPRDEQFF	TGTGCCAGCAGTGCGATGGCACTAGCGGGGGGGCCACGCGATGAGCAGTTCTTC
once	TRBV7-6	TRBJ2-1	-	CASSLGAGIGNEQFF	TGTGCCAGCAGCTTAGGCGCAGGTATTGGGAATGAGCAGTTCTTC
few	TRBV20-1	TRBJ2-1	-	CSAREQGGRYNEQFF	TGCAGTGCTAGAGAACAGGGGGGGCGCTACAATGAGCAGTTCTTC
many	TRBV7-9	TRBJ2-1	TRBD1	CASSWDRDLQFF	TGTGCCAGCAGCTGGGACAGAGATTTGCAGTTCTTC
few	TRBV6-5	TRBJ1-4	TRBD1	CASSYSVTGVNEKLFF	TGTGCCAGCAGTTACTCTGTGACAGGGGTTAATGAAAAACTGTTTTTT
many	TRBV19	TRBJ2-7	TRBD1	CASSIRDSVSYEQYF	TGTGCCAGTAGTATACGGGACAGTGTCTCCTACGAGCAGTACTTC
few	TRBV5-1	TRBJ1-1	TRBD1	CASSLETGGMNTEAFF	TGCGCCAGCAGCTTAGAGACAGGGGGCATGAACACTGAAGCTTTCTTT
many	TRBV6-1	TRBJ2-6	-	CASRQGSSGANVLTF	TGTGCCAGCAGACAGGGATCCTCTGGGGCCAACGTCCTGACTTTC
many	TRBV10-2	TRBJ2-1	TRBD2	CASSPGTSGGGDEQFF	TGCGCCAGCAGCCCCGGGACTAGCGGGGGAGGCGATGAGCAGTTCTTC
many	TRBV2	TRBJ2-3	-	CASSEQTDTQYF	TGTGCCAGCAGTGAACAAACAGATACGCAGTATTTT
many	TRBV20-1	TRBJ2-4	-	CSASLRQDTRIAKNIQYF	TGCAGTGCTAGTCTGAGACAGGATACAAGAATAGCCAAAAACATTCAGTACTTC
few	TRBV15	TRBJ1-1	-	CATSRRSVNTEAFF	TGTGCCACCAGCAGACGTTCGGTGAACACTGAAGCTTTCTTT